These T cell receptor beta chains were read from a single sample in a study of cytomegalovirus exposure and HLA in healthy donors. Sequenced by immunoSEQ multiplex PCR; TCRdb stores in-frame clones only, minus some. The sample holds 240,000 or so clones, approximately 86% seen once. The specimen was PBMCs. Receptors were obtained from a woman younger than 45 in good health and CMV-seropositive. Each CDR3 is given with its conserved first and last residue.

CDR3 protein: CASNIGSRDTQYF
V gene: TRBV9

CDR3 protein: CASSPGTAAGNYGYTF
V gene: TRBV18

CDR3 protein: CAWSVGQGSTDTQYF
V gene: TRBV30

CDR3 protein: CASSSDAVSHTSTDTQYF
V gene: TRBV5-1

CDR3 protein: CASSLGTGGETQYF
V gene: TRBV5-4

CDR3 protein: CASSSSLAPNEQFF
V gene: TRBV7-3

CDR3 protein: CATSRIWGTGTQNTGELFF
V gene: TRBV15

CDR3 protein: CASSLVGGNTEAFF
V gene: TRBV11-2

CDR3 protein: CASSVEQGQYEQYF
V gene: TRBV9

CDR3 protein: CASSLAAGPQHF
V gene: TRBV5-6

CDR3 protein: CASSQDRARYEQYF
V gene: TRBV27

CDR3 protein: CASSLGGSGRSDTQYF
V gene: TRBV5-6

CDR3 protein: CASSLWPVGHRDSGNTIYF
V gene: TRBV11-2

CDR3 protein: CASRQIYGYTF
V gene: TRBV19

CDR3 protein: CASSLRRDDWGNTEAFF
V gene: TRBV4-1

CDR3 protein: CASSLEGGRGQPQHF
V gene: TRBV5-1

CDR3 protein: CAWKRGQEYEQYF
V gene: TRBV30

CDR3 protein: CASSLGPGTSGRRGKYYNEQFF
V gene: TRBV5-1

CDR3 protein: CASRLTGDSGNTIYF
V gene: TRBV6-1

CDR3 protein: CASSLGLPRETQYF
V gene: TRBV13

CDR3 protein: CASSILTGAYEQYF
V gene: TRBV7-2

CDR3 protein: CASSLLQGSSEQYF
V gene: TRBV7-9

CDR3 protein: CASSVGTAYEQYF
V gene: TRBV9

CDR3 protein: CASSTWTSGNNNEQFF
V gene: TRBV7-9

CDR3 protein: CASSVGTGTEAFF
V gene: TRBV9

CDR3 protein: CASSLNGGTNEKLFF
V gene: TRBV5-6

CDR3 protein: CASSFFSGSKTKNIQYF
V gene: TRBV19

CDR3 protein: CASSFQASTGASTDTQYF
V gene: TRBV7-6